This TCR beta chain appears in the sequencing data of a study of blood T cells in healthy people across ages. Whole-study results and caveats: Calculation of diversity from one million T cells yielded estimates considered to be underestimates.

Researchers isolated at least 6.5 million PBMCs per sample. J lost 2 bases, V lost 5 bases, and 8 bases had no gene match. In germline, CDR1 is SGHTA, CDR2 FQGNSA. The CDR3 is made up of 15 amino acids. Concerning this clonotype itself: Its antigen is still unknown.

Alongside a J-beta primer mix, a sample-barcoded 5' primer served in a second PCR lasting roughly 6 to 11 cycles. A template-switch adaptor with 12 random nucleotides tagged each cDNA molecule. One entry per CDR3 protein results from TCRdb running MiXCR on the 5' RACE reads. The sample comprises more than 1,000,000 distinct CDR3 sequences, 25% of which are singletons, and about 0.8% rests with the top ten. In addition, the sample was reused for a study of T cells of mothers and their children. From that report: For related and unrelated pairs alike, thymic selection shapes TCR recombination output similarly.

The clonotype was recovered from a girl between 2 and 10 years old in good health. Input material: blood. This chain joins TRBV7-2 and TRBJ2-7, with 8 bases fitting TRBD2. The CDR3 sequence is CASSPPGGDPYEQYF. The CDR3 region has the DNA TGTGCCAGCAGCCCCCCGGGAGGGGACCCCTACGAGCAGTACTTC.